A selection of T cell receptor beta chains follows, all from one sample in a study of beta chain features in type 1 diabetes. The data were produced by immunoSEQ multiplex PCR, yet TCRdb's version contains in-frame clones alone and is incomplete. Here the sample spans over 600,000 clones, around 11% being singletons. The sequencing sample was made of naive CD4+ T cells from blood. The receptors stem from a man aged 30-40 years with type 1 diabetes. The CDR3 runs from the conserved cysteine through the conserved F or W. A D gene is named only where the DNA matches it firmly. Not all rows give a size; the values are once, few, many and, for expanded clones, a class.

J: TRBJ1-2; D: NA; size: NA; V: TRBV9; CDR3: CASTVSKTRGNYGYTF; DNA: TGTGCCAGCACGGTTTCAAAAACACGGGGCAACTATGGCTACACCTTC
J: TRBJ1-4; D: TRBD1; size: few; V: TRBV2; CDR3: CASSEGRGQRQKLFF; DNA: TGTGCCAGCAGTGAGGGCAGGGGGCAGAGGCAAAAACTGTTTTTT
J: TRBJ2-5; D: NA; size: few; V: TRBV2; CDR3: CASSGSLSVETQYF; DNA: TGTGCCAGCAGTGGATCTCTCTCCGTGGAGACCCAGTACTTC
J: TRBJ2-5; D: NA; size: NA; V: TRBV14; CDR3: CASSPGTAVKYF; DNA: TGTGCCAGCAGCCCAGGCACGGCTGTGAAGTACTTC
J: TRBJ2-5; D: NA; size: NA; V: TRBV7-2; CDR3: CASSLSREKTQYF; DNA: TGTGCCAGCAGCTTAAGCAGGGAAAAGACCCAGTACTTC
J: TRBJ1-4; D: NA; size: NA; V: TRBV6-1; CDR3: CASSEALQGFEKLFF; DNA: TGTGCCAGCAGTGAAGCGCTTCAGGGGTTTGAAAAACTGTTTTTT
J: TRBJ2-7; D: NA; size: NA; V: TRBV4-3; CDR3: CASSQDRGLPDEQYF; DNA: TGCGCCAGCAGCCAAGATCGGGGACTCCCCGACGAGCAGTACTTC
J: TRBJ1-2; D: NA; size: NA; V: TRBV6-5; CDR3: CASSSQGVRDGYTF; DNA: TGTGCCAGCAGTTCACAGGGAGTTCGGGATGGCTACACCTTC
J: TRBJ1-1; D: TRBD1; size: few; V: TRBV5-6; CDR3: CASSWDRGRIVATEAFF; DNA: TGTGCCAGCAGCTGGGACAGGGGGCGCATTGTGGCCACTGAAGCTTTCTTT
J: TRBJ2-7; D: TRBD1; size: NA; V: TRBV9; CDR3: CASSGSSDRAYEQYF; DNA: TGTGCCAGCAGCGGGTCTTCGGACAGGGCCTACGAGCAGTACTTC
J: TRBJ2-1; D: NA; size: few; V: TRBV7-8; CDR3: CASSRGGFSYNEQFF; DNA: TGTGCCAGCAGCCGAGGGGGGTTCTCCTACAATGAGCAGTTCTTC
J: TRBJ2-7; D: TRBD1; size: NA; V: TRBV6-5; CDR3: CASSLARTGVEQYF; DNA: TGTGCCAGCAGTCTTGCCCGGACAGGGGTCGAGCAGTACTTC
J: TRBJ1-1; D: NA; size: NA; V: TRBV14; CDR3: CASSHGVNTEAFF; DNA: TGTGCCAGCAGCCACGGAGTGAACACTGAAGCTTTCTTT
J: TRBJ2-7; D: NA; size: NA; V: TRBV19; CDR3: CASGRGVSYEQYF; DNA: TGTGCCAGTGGTAGGGGGGTTTCCTACGAGCAGTACTTC
J: TRBJ1-5; D: NA; size: NA; V: TRBV5-4; CDR3: CASSQDSSIPQHF; DNA: TGTGCCAGCAGCCAGGACAGTTCCATCCCCCAGCATTTT
J: TRBJ1-3; D: NA; size: NA; V: TRBV4-3; CDR3: CASSQVGSSGNTIYF; DNA: TGCGCCAGCAGCCAAGTCGGCAGCTCTGGAAACACCATATATTTT
J: TRBJ1-6; D: NA; size: few; V: TRBV5-4; CDR3: CASSSGGYSPLHF; DNA: TGTGCCAGCAGCAGCGGAGGGTATTCACCCCTCCACTTT